This T cell receptor beta chain was retrieved from a study of T cells in Graves' hyperthyroidism and ophthalmopathy. Germline V CDR1 and CDR2: SGHNT, YYREEE (reference sequence). Germline trimming cut 5 bases from V and 6 bases from J; bases unmatched to any gene: 20. The CDR3 is 17 amino acids. This clonotype was observed at least ten times. Antigen specificity is unknown. RNA transcripts were the template for amplifying TCR beta CDR3 regions. A first-round RT-PCR of the TCR CDR3 used the HTBI primer set. TCRdb re-called the multiplex PCR reads with MiXCR, one entry per CDR3 protein. The sample records a few hundred thousand distinct CDR3 sequences, around 45% being singletons. Overall study findings and caveats: Blood samples included most of the expanded thyroid clonotypes exceeding 0.001.

The J gene is TRBJ2-7, the V gene TRBV5-4; 7 nucleotides align to TRBD2. What was sequenced was peripheral blood or thyroid tissue (not recorded which). The TCR was taken from a woman aged 18-29 years with Graves' hyperthyroidism. The CDR3 protein is CASRRSGTHHLSSEQYF. In nucleotides, the CDR3 is TGTGCCAGCAGACGCAGCGGGACGCACCACCTCTCTTCCGAGCAGTACTTC.